What follows are 13 T cell receptor beta chains derived from one specimen sequenced in a study of beta chain features in type 1 diabetes. Antigen specificity for these receptors is unknown. Regarding the study as a whole: People with Type 1 diabetes carried modestly yet significantly shorter TCRB CDR3s in all four CD4+ subsets.

Expressed TCRB transcripts were sequenced after all isolated RNA was converted to cDNA. This table comes from immunoSEQ multiplex PCR, and its TCRdb copy is limited to in-frame clones, with some not included. Of under 300,000 clones listed, approximately 24% are singletons. Sample: naive CD4+ T cells from blood. Source of these receptors: a woman under 40 with type 1 diabetes.

The chain is built from TRBV28 and TRBJ2-3; 10 bases fit TRBD2. CDR3 length: 15 amino acids. With 3 bases clipped from V and 4 bases from J, the junction kept 4 bases outside the gene matches. CDR1 is MDHEN and CDR2 is SYDVKM in the germline V gene. The CDR3 spells CASSFQREGADTQYF. DNA for the CDR3: TGTGCCAGCAGTTTCCAGCGGGAGGGCGCAGATACGCAGTATTTT.

The chain is built from TRBV6-1 and TRBJ2-3; weak D call: TRBD2 (6 bases). Trimming removed 3 bases from V and 5 bases from J, with 9 bases in between. This CDR3 is built from 13 residues. Per germline, CDR1 MNHNS and CDR2 SASEGT. CDR3 loop: CASSDPAGDTQYF. CDR3 coding DNA: TGTGCCAGCAGTGATCCAGCGGGAGATACGCAGTATTTT.

The chain links TRBV29-1 to TRBJ1-2; no reliable D call. Germline V CDR1 and CDR2: SQVTM, ANQGSEA. V gave up 7 bases and J gave up 4 bases, with 25 bases separating them. CDR3 length: 16 residues. The CDR3 nucleotides are TGCAGCGCCATCCTTAGGTCTGAGACTAACCGCTATGGCTACACCTTC. Residues: CSAILRSETNRYGYTF.

The table lists this clone with a few counts. This chain uses TRBV30 with TRBJ2-1; 9 nucleotides align to TRBD2. This CDR3 is 19 amino acids long. Trimming at V came to 8 bases and at J to 0 bases, leaving 20 bases not matched to a gene. Per the germline V gene, CDR1 is GTSNPN and CDR2 is SVGIG (reference sequence). The CDR3 is CARSKIGGRAQSSYNEQFF. DNA of the CDR3: TGTGCCCGCTCCAAAATCGGCGGGAGGGCCCAGAGCTCCTACAATGAGCAGTTCTTC.

This chain uses TRBV5-4 with TRBJ2-5; 13 bases are shared with TRBD2. With V trimmed by 4 bases and J by 4 bases, 10 bases remained unmatched. CDR3 length equals 17 residues. Germline values: CDR1 SGHNT, CDR2 YYREEE (reference sequence). The CDR3 loop reads CASSPGLAGAAVETQYF. Here the CDR3 DNA reads TGTGCCAGCAGCCCCGGACTAGCGGGAGCGGCGGTAGAGACCCAGTACTTC.

The genes are TRBV4-1 and TRBJ2-2, with a tentative D call TRBD2 (6 bases). This CDR3 is built from 18 residues. Trimming shortened V by 1 base and J by 1 base, and 16 bases separated the two germline ends. From germline, CDR1 is MGHRA and CDR2 YSYEKL. The CDR3 sequence is CASSQGRGGTENTGELFF. CDR3 nucleotides: TGCGCCAGCAGCCAAGGTCGTGGCGGGACTGAGAACACCGGGGAGCTGTTTTTT.

This clone was detected only a few times. The chain joins TRBV11-2 to TRBJ2-1; D not certain. V was cut by 5 bases and J by 0 bases, with 11 bases left in between. Germline lookup yields CDR1 SGHAT and CDR2 FQNNGV. The CDR3 runs 15 residues. As DNA, the CDR3 is TGTGCCAGCAGCCAAAGCTCTTACTCCTACAATGAGCAGTTCTTC. Its protein is CASSQSSYSYNEQFF. The whole variable domain, remainder taken from reference TRBV11-2 and TRBJ2-1, is EAGVAQSPRYKIIEKRQSVAFWCNPISGHATLYWYQQILGQGPKLLIQFQNNGVVDDSQLPKDRFSAERLKGVDSTLKIQPAKLEDSAVYLCASSQSSYSYNEQFFGPGTRLTVL.

This clone was counted between two and nine times. V and J are TRBV5-4 and TRBJ2-7; perhaps TRBD2 as D (5 bases). CDR1 is SGHNT, CDR2 YYREEE, per germline (reference sequence). The CDR3 length is 14 residues. V shed 1 base and J shed 3 bases, with 11 bases lying between them. The CDR3 protein is CASSLRGAGYEQYF. The CDR3 region has the DNA TGTGCCAGCAGCTTGCGGGGAGCAGGCTACGAGCAGTACTTC.

V is TRBV10-3 and J is TRBJ2-5; no clear D. Trimming removed 10 bases at V and 2 bases at J, with 17 bases between. Germline V gene sequence: CDR1 ENHRY, CDR2 SYGVKD. The CDR3 length is 14 residues. For the CDR3, the DNA is TGTGCCACCGCAGTTGGTGGGCCTCAAGAGACCCAGTACTTC. Its translation: CATAVGGPQETQYF.

The V and J genes are TRBV4-2 and TRBJ1-1, with TRBD1 identical over 7 bases. Germline assignment: CDR1 LGHNA and CDR2 YNFKEQ. J was trimmed by 1 base and V by 0 bases; bases with no gene match: 2. The CDR3 loop spans 15 amino acids. The chain's CDR3 is CASSQEQGRNTEAFF. As DNA, the CDR3 is TGTGCCAGCAGCCAAGAACAGGGGAGGAACACTGAAGCTTTCTTT.

This clone has just a few counts. V usage is TRBV29-1 and J usage is TRBJ2-7; weak D call: TRBD1 (6 bases). The CDR3 runs to 14 residues. The V gene's germline CDR1 is SQVTM and CDR2 ANQGSEA. V was shortened by 6 bases and J by 0 bases, with 15 bases between the two germline ends. The CDR3 sequence is CSVGRTASSYEQYF. The CDR3 DNA follows: TGCAGCGTGGGCCGGACAGCGAGCTCCTACGAGCAGTACTTC.

The gene calls are TRBV4-1 and TRBJ2-3; the D gene is possibly TRBD2 (5 bases). The CDR3 has 17 amino acids. V was cut by 1 base and J by 5 bases, with 19 bases left in between. The V gene's germline CDR1 is MGHRA and CDR2 YSYEKL. The CDR3 protein is CASSQGSGPLGGDTQYF. The CDR3 nucleotides are TGCGCCAGCAGCCAAGGGTCCGGACCCCTAGGAGGAGATACGCAGTATTTT.

The genes are TRBV5-1 and TRBJ2-7, with 8 positions matching TRBD2. Germline assignment: CDR1 SGHRS and CDR2 YFSETQ. V lost 4 bases, J lost 0 bases, and 6 bases stayed unmatched. The CDR3 totals 15 residues. As DNA, the CDR3 is TGCGCCAGCAGCCCCCGAAGCGGGAGCTCCTACGAGCAGTACTTC. Translation: CASSPRSGSSYEQYF.